The rows below give T cell receptor beta chains drawn from one sample of a study of metastatic and nonmetastatic thyroid tumors. Using MiXCR, TCRdb re-called clones from the PCR reads. The table has 23,000 or so clones, 20% to 25% seen once; the top ten hold 20% to 30%. Sequencing input: blood. These receptors were taken from a male donor with papillary thyroid cancer or a benign thyroid nodule (not recorded which). Some clones in this sample may be carry-over from other donors' samples. The CDR3 runs from the conserved cysteine through the conserved F or W. A D gene is named only where the DNA matches it firmly. A row's size may be missing; if present it is once, few, many or a size class.

j_gene,v_gene,abundance,d_gene,CDR3nt,CDR3aa
TRBJ1-2,TRBV30,many,NA,TGTGCCTGGAGTGTAGGCGGGTTGGGGGGCTACACCTTC,CAWSVGGLGGYTF
TRBJ1-4,TRBV19,many,NA,TGTGCCAGTAGCATCAGCGGCAGGGCTAATGAAAAACTGTTTTTT,CASSISGRANEKLFF
TRBJ2-2,TRBV5-1,NA,TRBD1,TGCGCCAGCAGCTCCGGGACAGGGCCCACCGGGGAGCTGTTTTTT,CASSSGTGPTGELFF
TRBJ2-3,TRBV30,NA,NA,TGTGCCTGGAGTGTCGCACCAAGCACAGATACACAGTATTTT,CAWSVAPSTDTQYF
TRBJ1-6,TRBV3-1,NA,NA,TGTGCCAGAAGCCACCGGACGTGGGTCGCGGCCCTCCACTTT,CARSHRTWVAALHF
TRBJ2-1,TRBV20-1,medium-sized,TRBD2,TGCAGTGCTACTAGCGGGGGTTGGAATGAGCAGTTCTTC,CSATSGGWNEQFF
TRBJ2-3,TRBV4-1,many,NA,TGCGCCAGCAGCCAAGAAGGGTGGGGGAACACAGATACGCAGTATTTT,CASSQEGWGNTDTQYF
TRBJ2-7,TRBV5-6,many,NA,TGTGCCAGCAGCTTTGCGTTTGGGGGACCAGATATGAACTACGAGCAGTACTTC,CASSFAFGGPDMNYEQYF
TRBJ1-1,TRBV2,many,NA,TGTGCCAGCAGTGAAGAGGCAGGAGCTGAAGCTTTCTTT,CASSEEAGAEAFF
TRBJ1-6,TRBV27,few,NA,TGTGCCAGTTCTAACCCGGATTCACCCCTCCACTTT,CASSNPDSPLHF
TRBJ2-7,TRBV20-1,NA,NA,TGCAGTGCTAGAGATCGAGATAAGGGGACCTACGAGCAGTACTTC,CSARDRDKGTYEQYF
TRBJ2-6,TRBV19,many,NA,TGTGCCAGTAGTATCGCGACGGATGGGGCCAACGTCCTGACTTTC,CASSIATDGANVLTF
TRBJ1-1,TRBV19,many,TRBD1,TGTGCCAGTAGTATTTCATTTGGGACAGTGACAGCTTTCTTT,CASSISFGTVTAFF
TRBJ2-5,TRBV9,many,NA,TGTGCCAGCAGCGTCGAGGGAGTCGGTCCAGAGACCCAGTACTTC,CASSVEGVGPETQYF
TRBJ1-1,TRBV11-2,NA,NA,TGTGCCAGCAGCTTAGACCCGGGGGGGGCTGAAGCTTTCTTT,CASSLDPGGAEAFF
TRBJ2-7,TRBV7-2,NA,TRBD2,TGTGCCAGCAGCTTAGGAAGCGGGATCGACGAGCAGTACTTC,CASSLGSGIDEQYF
TRBJ2-1,TRBV27,NA,NA,TGTGCCAGCAGTCCCTACGGATGGGGAGAGCAGTTCTTC,CASSPYGWGEQFF
TRBJ2-7,TRBV20-1,few,NA,TGCAGTTCTAGGGCCGTCTCCGACTACGAGCAGTACTTC,CSSRAVSDYEQYF
TRBJ2-3,TRBV28,many,TRBD2,TGTGCCAGCAGTTTAAGTGGTTTTGGGACTAGCCTGGATACGCAGTATTTT,CASSLSGFGTSLDTQYF
TRBJ2-3,TRBV4-1,many,NA,TGCGCCAGCAGCGACCGGGGTAACACAGATACGCAGTATTTT,CASSDRGNTDTQYF
TRBJ2-5,TRBV6-5,NA,NA,TGTGCCAGCAGTTACGGCGACAGCCTACAAGAGACCCAGTACTTC,CASSYGDSLQETQYF
TRBJ1-2,TRBV7-3,many,NA,TGTGCCAGCAGCTTAATGGCAGGGCTGGAAGGCTACACCTTC,CASSLMAGLEGYTF
TRBJ2-3,TRBV24-1,many,NA,TGTGCCACCAGTGATTTGTCAGGGGGGGGGCCAGATACGCAGTATTTT,CATSDLSGGGPDTQYF
TRBJ1-2,TRBV5-6,medium-sized,TRBD1,TGTGCCAGCAGCTTCCGGGACAGGGTGAACTATGGCTACACCTTC,CASSFRDRVNYGYTF
TRBJ2-2,TRBV6-2/TRBV6-3,many,NA,TGTGCCAGTAGAGCATGGGACTGGACCCCCGGGGAGCTGTTTTTT,CASRAWDWTPGELFF